This TCR beta chain was observed in a study of cytomegalovirus exposure and HLA in healthy donors. Amplification used 60 Vbeta primers and 13 Jbeta primers. TCRdb's table, derived via immunoSEQ multiplex PCR, lists solely in-frame clones and lacks some. The profile shows some 130,000 clones, about 70% of them singletons. Of note for this clone: The junction does not match germline at one end; this may be a read error.

Germline V gene data show CDR1 as MNHNS and CDR2 as SASEGT. The CDR3 length is 16 residues. This TCR came from a man aged 35 to 55 in good health and CMV-seronegative. V gene TRBV6-1 combines with J gene TRBJ2-5; D may be TRBD1 (7 bases). Sequenced: PBMCs. The CDR3 region has the DNA TGTGCCGGCAGCGAAATGCGGGACAGCCTTTTAGGGACCCAGTACTTC. It translates to CAGSEMRDSLLGTQYF.